This entry lists 5 T cell receptor beta chains sequenced from one sample in a study of T cells in Graves' hyperthyroidism and ophthalmopathy. Researchers amplified the TCR beta CDR3 regions from RNA transcripts. Initially, a first-round RT-PCR of the TCR CDR3 employed the HTBI primer set. Using its own MiXCR run on the multiplex PCR reads, TCRdb lists one record per CDR3 protein. The sample holds over 500,000 distinct CDR3 sequences; more than 15% are singletons and the top ten take around 32%. Sequenced input: blood. The origin of the receptors is a woman younger than 45 with Graves' ophthalmopathy.

With regard to this clonotype: A much larger clone is a single base away; this may be a read error. The chain has TRBV24-1 and TRBJ2-7; TRBD2 matches 7 bases. Germline CDR1 reads KGHDR; CDR2 reads SFDVKD. V lost 3 bases, J lost 5 bases, and 18 bases stayed unmatched. This CDR3 contains 18 residues. This CDR3 is CATSDPHVGSREAHEQYF. CDR3 sequence (DNA): TGTGCCACCAGTGATCCCCATGTTGGAAGTCGGGAGGCTCACGAGCAGTACTTC.

In this sample, this clonotype turned up many times. This chain connects TRBV18 to TRBJ1-1; perhaps TRBD1 as D (5 bases). Germline values: CDR1 KGHSH, CDR2 LQKENI. V shed 8 bases and J shed 5 bases, with 15 bases lying between them. There are 13 residues in the CDR3. For the CDR3, the DNA is TGTGCCAGCCTGGGGGTGAGGGGAACTGAAGCTTTCTTT. It encodes CASLGVRGTEAFF.

A few counts support this clonotype. The V gene is TRBV9, the J gene TRBJ2-7; TRBD1 agrees at 10 bases. J gave up 3 bases and V 3 bases, and 6 bases lay outside the gene matches. Germline CDR1 reads SGDLS; CDR2 reads YYNGEE. CDR3 length: 15 amino acids. In DNA, the CDR3 is TGTGCCAGCAGCGCTACCGGGACAGGGGTCTACGAGCAGTACTTC. It codes for CASSATGTGVYEQYF. Using reference TRBV9 and TRBJ2-7 for the parts outside the CDR3, the full variable domain is DSGVTQTPKHLITATGQRVTLRCSPRSGDLSVYWYQQSLDQGLQFLIQYYNGEERAKGNILERFSAQQFPDLHSELNLSSLELGDSALYFCASSATGTGVYEQYFGPGTRLTVT.

In this sample, this clonotype turned up many times. The rearrangement joins TRBV20-1 to TRBJ1-6, with D unresolved. Trimming left V 3 bases short and J 7 bases short, with 10 bases between. The CDR3 has 13 residues. The V gene's germline CDR1 is DFQATT and CDR2 SNEGSKA (reference sequence). The CDR3 here is CSARAVSNSPLHF. As DNA, the CDR3 is TGCAGTGCTAGGGCAGTAAGCAATTCACCCCTCCACTTT.

This clonotype showed up many times. The J gene is TRBJ2-7, the V gene TRBV7-9; the D gene is possibly TRBD2 (6 bases). The germline CDR1 and CDR2 sequences are SEHNR and FQNEAQ (reference sequence). Trimming cost V 0 bases and J 2 bases, with 14 bases left between them. The CDR3 loop spans 16 amino acids. The chain's CDR3 is CASSLAGRWSTYEQYF. CDR3 sequence (DNA): TGTGCCAGCAGCTTAGCGGGGAGGTGGAGCACCTACGAGCAGTACTTC.